This T cell receptor (beta chain) is from a study of cytomegalovirus exposure and HLA in healthy donors. Study observations and caveats: The study labeled roughly 160 TCR beta chains cytomegalovirus-associated.

Concerning this clone itself: As yet, its antigen is unknown.

Germline V gene data show CDR1 as SNHLY and CDR2 as FYNNEI. The CDR3 sequence is 13 residues long. The V gene lost 4 bases and the J gene lost 8 bases, with 11 bases spanning the gap. The PCR employed 60 Vbeta primers together with 13 Jbeta primers. Repertoires were generated with immunoSEQ multiplex PCR, while TCRdb's copy carries only in-frame clones and drops some. The table includes about 220,000 clones, less than 85% detected once. The sequence came from a man between 18 and 35 years old in good health and CMV-seronegative. The rearrangement joins TRBV2 to TRBJ1-4; D possibly corresponds to TRBD1 (5 bases). The sequencing sample was made of PBMCs. The CDR3 region has the DNA TGTGCCAGCAGTGCCGGGGGAGGGGAAAAACTGTTTTTT. It encodes CASSAGGGEKLFF.